The entry below describes one TCR beta chain. CDR3 length equals 16 residues. CDR1 is KGHSH, CDR2 LQKENI, per germline. V dropped 3 bases and J dropped 0 bases, with 15 bases sitting between them. The sample originates from a study of shared clonotypes between healthy human individuals. Sequenced by immunoSEQ multiplex PCR; TCRdb stores in-frame clones only, minus some. The sample lists about 1.1 million clones; around three quarters were seen once. J is TRBJ2-7 and V is TRBV18, with D tentatively TRBD1 or TRBD2 (5 bases each). The specimen sequenced was memory CD4+ T cells from PBMCs. Subset denoted: CD45RA-negative fraction. The TCR was taken from a man aged 18 to 30 in good health. Some clones in this sample may be carry-over from other donors' samples. The CDR3 region has the DNA TGTGCCAGCTCACCTTCCCAGGGACCCCCCTCCTACGAGCAGTACTTC. It codes for CASSPSQGPPSYEQYF.